This T cell receptor beta chain came from a study of blood T cells in healthy people across ages. Whole-study results and caveats: Any conclusive comparison of naive versus antigen-experienced cells was prevented by using unsorted PBMCs. Investigators viewed diversity estimates from one million T cells as underestimates, the study reported.

This clonotype was counted at least ten times. Its antigen remains unknown. Using a J-beta primer mix together with a sample-barcoded 5' primer, a second PCR was run for about 6 to 12 cycles. Every single cDNA molecule received a tag from a template-switch adaptor with 12 random nucleotides. TCRdb analysed the 5' RACE reads with MiXCR anew, one entry per CDR3 protein. Of more than 800,000 distinct CDR3 sequences in the sample, 29% are singletons; the top ten hold 17%. Total RNA, at least 5.5 micrograms per sample, came from PBMCs. V lost 4 bases to trimming and J lost 6 bases, with 7 bases between them. This CDR3 spans 11 amino acids. From germline, CDR1 is LGHDT and CDR2 YNNKEL (reference sequence).

This TCR derives from an elderly woman in good health. Sequenced: blood. The chain couples TRBV3-1 to TRBJ2-7; D ambiguous. CDR3 loop: CASSLHGEQYF. The CDR3 DNA reads TGTGCCAGCAGCCTGCACGGCGAGCAGTACTTC.